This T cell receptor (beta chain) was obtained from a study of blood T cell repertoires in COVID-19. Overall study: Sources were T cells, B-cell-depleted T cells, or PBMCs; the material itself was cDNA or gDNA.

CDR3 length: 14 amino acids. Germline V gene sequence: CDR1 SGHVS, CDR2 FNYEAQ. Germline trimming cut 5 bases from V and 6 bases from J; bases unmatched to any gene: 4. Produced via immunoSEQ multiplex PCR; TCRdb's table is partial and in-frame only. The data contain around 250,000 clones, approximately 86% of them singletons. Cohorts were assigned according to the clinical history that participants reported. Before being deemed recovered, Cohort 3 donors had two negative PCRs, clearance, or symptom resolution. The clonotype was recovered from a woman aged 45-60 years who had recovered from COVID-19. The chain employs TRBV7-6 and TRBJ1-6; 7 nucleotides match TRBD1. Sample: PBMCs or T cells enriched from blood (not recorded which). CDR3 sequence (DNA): TGTGCCAGCAGCATCCGGGACAGTAATTCACCCCTCCACTTT. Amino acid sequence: CASSIRDSNSPLHF.